The 6 T cell receptor beta chains reported below all come from one sample, sequenced in a study of OX40 agonist ivuxolimab in advanced cancers. Measured with immunoSEQ multiplex PCR; TCRdb has only the in-frame clones, and not every one. The sample lists around 62,000 clones, roughly 84% occurring once. The sequencing used CD4+ or CD8+ T cells sorted from blood, collected in a trial of the OX40 agonist ivuxolimab. These receptors were collected from an adult with an advanced solid tumor such as melanoma, head and neck, liver or kidney cancer.

The chain is built from TRBV29-1 and TRBJ1-2, with a weak D call TRBD1 (5 bases). Germline V gene sequence: CDR1 SQVTM, CDR2 ANQGSEA. This CDR3 comprises 13 residues. The germline V and J ends were trimmed by 4 bases and 6 bases, with 15 bases remaining between them. CDR3 nucleotides: TGCAGCGTTGTAAGTCGGGACCTTAATGGCTACACCTTC. Translated: CSVVSRDLNGYTF.

This sequence joins TRBV6-1 and TRBJ2-7; D gene uncertain. Germline V CDR1 and CDR2: MNHNS, SASEGT. The CDR3 is 15 amino acids. V dropped 1 base and J dropped 0 bases, with 10 bases sitting between them. The CDR3 DNA follows: TGTGCCAGCAGTGAAGTGGCCCTCAGCTCCTACGAGCAGTACTTC. This gives the protein CASSEVALSSYEQYF.

The sample holds one count of this clone. CDR3 coding DNA: TGTGCCAGCAGCGACAGGGGCGGAGTGGAACTGTTTTTT. Protein sequence: CASSDRGGVELFF. J is TRBJ1-4 and V is TRBV11-2; 8 bases map to TRBD1. CDR1 is SGHAT and CDR2 is FQNNGV in the germline V gene. The CDR3 sequence is 13 residues long. V was clipped by 5 bases and J by 12 bases; unmatched bases: 8.

The rearrangement links TRBV29-1 to TRBJ2-3; D is perhaps TRBD2 (6 bases). Germline CDR1 is SQVTM and CDR2 is ANQGSEA. The CDR3 length is 15 residues. V lost 4 bases to trimming and J lost 2 bases, with 16 bases between them. The CDR3 region is CSVVEREVFTDTQYF. CDR3 DNA sequence: TGCAGCGTTGTTGAGAGGGAGGTTTTCACAGATACGCAGTATTTT.

This chain links TRBV7-2 with TRBJ2-7; 8 positions agree with TRBD2. CDR3 size: 16 residues. Germline CDR1 and CDR2: SGHTA and FQGNSA. V was clipped by 4 bases and J by 9 bases; unmatched bases: 17. The DNA for the CDR3 is TGTGCCAGCAGCTCCGCAGGAGCGGGGGTCCTACGCGGGCAGTACTTC. It is translated as CASSSAGAGVLRGQYF.

The chain is built from TRBV5-5 and TRBJ1-2; D remains unclear. The germline CDR1 and CDR2 sequences are SGHKS and YYEKEE (reference sequence). The V end lost 4 bases, the J end lost 2 bases, and 12 bases lay between the germline ends. The CDR3 contains 14 residues. Here the CDR3 DNA reads TGTGCCAGCAGCCTGTCCAGCACGAACTATGGCTACACCTTC. It yields the protein CASSLSSTNYGYTF.